Reported below is one T cell receptor (beta chain). The antigen is undetermined. V was trimmed by 5 bases and J by 10 bases, leaving 20 bases between them. Per germline, CDR1 LNHDA and CDR2 SQIVND (reference sequence). This CDR3 is built from 14 residues. These data are taken from a study of T cell clonotyping in hematopoietic cell transplantation. Study-wide results and caveats: After transplant, recipient diversity fell while pathologically expanded clonotypes grew through day 180. No sorting was done, leaving CD4 and CD8 contributions mixed.

The table came from immunoSEQ multiplex PCR; TCRdb's copy has only in-frame clones and leaves some out. The table has some 16,000 clones, about two thirds seen once; the top ten hold approximately 12%. This chain connects TRBV19 to TRBJ1-1, with D maybe TRBD1 (6 bases). Sequences were derived from PBMCs, sampled 30 days after allogeneic stem cell transplant. The TCR was taken from a male patient in his fifties who had an allogeneic stem cell transplant from an unrelated donor, so T cells may come from the graft donor. Some clones in this sample may be carry-over from other donors' samples. CDR3 region: CASSLGASLIRAFF. In DNA form, the CDR3 reads TGTGCCAGTAGTCTGGGGGCGAGTCTGATACGAGCTTTCTTT.